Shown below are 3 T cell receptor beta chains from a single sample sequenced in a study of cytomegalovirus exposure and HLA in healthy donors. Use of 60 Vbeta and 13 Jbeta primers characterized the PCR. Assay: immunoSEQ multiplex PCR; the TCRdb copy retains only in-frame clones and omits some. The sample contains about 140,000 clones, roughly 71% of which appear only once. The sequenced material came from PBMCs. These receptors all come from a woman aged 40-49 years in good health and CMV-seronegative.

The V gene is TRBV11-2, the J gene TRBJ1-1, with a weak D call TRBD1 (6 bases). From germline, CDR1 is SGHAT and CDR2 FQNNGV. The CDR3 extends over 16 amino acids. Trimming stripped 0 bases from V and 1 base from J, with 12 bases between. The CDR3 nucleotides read TGTGCCAGCAGCTTAGATCGGGGGGGACAGAACACTGAAGCTTTCTTT. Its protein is CASSLDRGGQNTEAFF. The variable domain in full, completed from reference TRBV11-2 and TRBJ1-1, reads EAGVAQSPRYKIIEKRQSVAFWCNPISGHATLYWYQQILGQGPKLLIQFQNNGVVDDSQLPKDRFSAERLKGVDSTLKIQPAKLEDSAVYLCASSLDRGGQNTEAFFGQGTRLTVV.

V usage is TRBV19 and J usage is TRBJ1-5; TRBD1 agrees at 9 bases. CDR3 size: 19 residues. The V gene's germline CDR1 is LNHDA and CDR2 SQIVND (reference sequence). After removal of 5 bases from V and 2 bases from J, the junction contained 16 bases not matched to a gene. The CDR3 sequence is CASSARSGTGFRGNQPQHF. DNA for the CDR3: TGTGCCAGTAGTGCTAGATCCGGGACAGGGTTTCGGGGCAATCAGCCCCAGCATTTT.

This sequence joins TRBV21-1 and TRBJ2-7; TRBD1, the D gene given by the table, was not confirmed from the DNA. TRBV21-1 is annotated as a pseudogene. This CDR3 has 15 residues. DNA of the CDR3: TGTGCCAGCAGCATTGGACAGGACGCCTCCTACGAGCAGTACTTC. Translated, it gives CASSIGQDASYEQYF.